The 30 T cell receptor beta chains given below trace back to one sample, sequenced in a study of regulatory T cells in long-lasting Graves disease (dated by TCRdb to the early 2020s). Reading the label with the study, this specimen's time point is: newly diagnosed GD, antithyroid drugs for less than 3 months. For both TCR sequencing and RNA sequencing, RNA was extracted from PBMCs in TRIzol. Libraries were built with multiplex PCR. Reads for this sample came from an Illumina HiSeq 4000. To build TCR beta libraries, CDR3 regions were amplified by Arm-PCR using iRepertoire HTBI primers. The raw public data were reprocessed by TCRdb itself: fastp quality trimming at Q25, MiXCR clonotype calling, in-frame beta chains only. Records with the same CDR3 protein are collapsed into one entry carrying the most frequent genes and DNA. The sample has a few hundred thousand distinct CDR3 sequences on record, 20% of them singletons. The biggest ten clones account for around 14% of the sample.

The sample was peripheral blood mononuclear cells (PBMCs), taken at new diagnosis, from a patient treated with antithyroid drugs. The receptors shown here come from a female donor with Graves disease.

This clonotype was counted ten times or more. The chain combines TRBV12-3 or TRBV12-4 with TRBJ1-1, with TRBD1 matching 7 bases. This CDR3 has 15 amino acids. After removal of 6 bases from V and 0 bases from J, the junction contained 7 bases not matched to a gene. CDR3 in amino acids: CASSHRGTVNTEAFF. The DNA for the CDR3 is TGTGCCAGCAGCCATCGCGGGACAGTGAACACTGAAGCTTTCTTT.

About this clonotype: A read error may explain this, as a much larger clone is one base away. It is likely a read error, because the conserved phenylalanine at the end of the CDR3 is missing. This chain connects TRBV2 to TRBJ1-5; tentatively, D is TRBD1 (5 bases). V was pared by 7 bases and J by 1 base, with 11 bases between. Germline CDR1 is SNHLY and CDR2 is FYNNEI. The CDR3 sequence is 14 residues long. Here the CDR3 reads CASTGEGSNQPQHL. The CDR3 DNA follows: TGTGCCAGCACGGGGGAGGGGAGCAATCAGCCCCAGCATCTT.

At least ten counts were recorded for this clonotype. V and J are TRBV7-6 and TRBJ1-3; unclear D gene. CDR1 SGHVS and CDR2 FNYEAQ come from the germline V gene. Trimming removed 0 bases from V and 1 base from J, with 7 bases in between. This CDR3 has 15 residues. CDR3 nucleotide sequence: TGTGCCAGCAGCTTAGCCGACGGTTCTGGAAACACCATATATTTT. This codes for CASSLADGSGNTIYF.

A word on this clonotype: Possible read error: a much larger clone is one base away. The gene calls are TRBV6-2 or TRBV6-3 and TRBJ1-1; D not resolved. Deletions cut 4 bases from V and 9 bases from J, with 15 bases between. The CDR3 is 13 residues long. Germline CDR1 reads MNHEY; CDR2 reads SVGEGT. The CDR3 coding sequence is TGTGCCAGCAGTTTCGCGGTGGGCCTCAAAGCTTTCTTT. Amino acids: CASSFAVGLKAFF.

This clonotype was counted many times. This chain joins TRBV7-6 and TRBJ2-7, with unresolved D. Germline CDR1 reads SGHVS; CDR2 reads FNYEAQ. The CDR3 runs to 15 residues. With 0 bases removed from V and 5 bases from J, the gap between germline ends came to 14 bases. The CDR3 bases are TGTGCCAGCAGCTTAGCGCCAAGGTTCGAGAACGAGCAGTACTTC. It codes for CASSLAPRFENEQYF.

At least ten counts were recorded for this clonotype. The rearrangement joins TRBV5-4 to TRBJ2-7, with D possibly being TRBD1 (6 bases). V shed 3 bases and J shed 2 bases, with 9 bases lying between them. Germline V gene lookup returns CDR1 SGHNT and CDR2 YYREEE (reference sequence). The CDR3 runs 13 residues. The CDR3 loop reads CASSSWTAYEQYF. The CDR3 DNA follows: TGTGCCAGCAGCTCCTGGACAGCCTACGAGCAGTACTTC.

V is TRBV6-1 and J is TRBJ1-1; no reliable D call. Deletions cut 7 bases from V and 1 base from J, with 7 bases between. Per the germline V gene, CDR1 is MNHNS and CDR2 is SASEGT. CDR3 length: 12 amino acids. CDR3 in amino acids: CASNPGNTEAFF. Written as DNA, the CDR3 is TGTGCCAGCAACCCTGGGAACACTGAAGCTTTCTTT.

At least ten counts were recorded for this clonotype. This chain connects TRBV9 to TRBJ2-1; no reliable D call. The CDR3 has 12 amino acids. Trimming took 4 bases from V and 8 from J, leaving 10 bases between them. The germline V gene encodes CDR1 SGDLS and CDR2 YYNGEE. This chain's CDR3 is CASSPTADEQFF. The CDR3 region has the DNA TGTGCCAGCAGCCCTACAGCAGATGAGCAGTTCTTC.

The chain has TRBV6-5 and TRBJ1-2; TRBD1 is a possible D gene (6 bases). V lost 2 bases and J 0 bases, leaving 13 bases between the germline ends. The CDR3 runs 16 residues. From germline, CDR1 is MNHEY and CDR2 SVGAGI. CDR3 in DNA: TGTGCCAGCAGTTACGCCAGGGGCAGCCCTAACTATGGCTACACCTTC. Encoded protein: CASSYARGSPNYGYTF.

This clonotype was counted many times. The V and J genes are TRBV7-2 and TRBJ2-7, with TRBD2 matching 7 bases. The CDR3 contains 15 residues. Germline V gene lookup returns CDR1 SGHTA and CDR2 FQGNSA. Losses at the gene ends were 0 bases for V and 7 bases for J; bases not matched to a gene: 9. The CDR3 DNA is TGTGCCAGCAGCTTAGCCCCTAGCGGAGGTCGGGAGCAGTACTTC. It translates to CASSLAPSGGREQYF.

At least ten counts were recorded for this clonotype. V gene TRBV7-3 combines with J gene TRBJ2-1; 9 nucleotides line up with TRBD2. The CDR3 loop spans 14 amino acids. Germline-derived CDR1 and CDR2 are SGHTA and FQGTGA. With 0 bases clipped from V and 8 bases from J, the junction kept 2 bases outside the gene matches. The CDR3 nucleotides are TGTGCCAGCAGCTTAACTGGACTAGCGCATGAGCAGTTCTTC. It yields the protein CASSLTGLAHEQFF.

For this clonotype: This likely came from a read error, as a far larger clone is one base away. V usage is TRBV4-1 and J usage is TRBJ2-5; 8 nucleotides agree with TRBD1. Germline CDR1 reads MGHRA; CDR2 reads YSYEKL. CDR3 length: 15 amino acids. The CDR3 here is CARSQGGTGQETQYF. CDR3 nucleotides: TGCGCCAGAAGCCAAGGCGGGACAGGACAAGAGACCCAGTACTTC.

This clonotype appeared many times. V is TRBV18 and J is TRBJ2-3; D is unresolved. CDR1 and CDR2 (germline): KGHSH, LQKENI. This CDR3 is built from 13 residues. V lost 1 base and J lost 9, with 11 bases in between. The CDR3 DNA reads as TGTGCCAGCTCACCACTCGAGACCCGAACGCAGTATTTT. Encoded protein: CASSPLETRTQYF.

This clonotype was recorded at least ten times. The V call is TRBV28, the J call TRBJ2-5; perhaps D is TRBD1 or TRBD2 (5 bases each). V shed 3 bases and J shed 2 bases, with 13 bases lying between them. The CDR3 runs 15 residues. Germline V gene lookup returns CDR1 MDHEN and CDR2 SYDVKM. This CDR3 is CASSFGGGRQETQYF. Written as DNA, the CDR3 is TGTGCCAGCAGTTTTGGTGGGGGTAGGCAAGAGACCCAGTACTTC.

There are many counts of this clonotype. The chain recombines TRBV7-2 with TRBJ2-1; the D gene is possibly TRBD1 (7 bases). The CDR3 consists of 18 residues. With 4 bases removed from V and 7 bases from J, the gap between germline ends came to 26 bases. CDR1 and CDR2 (germline): SGHTA, FQGNSA. The CDR3 is CASSSPHGQGGIGNEQFF. The CDR3 nucleotides are TGTGCCAGCAGCTCCCCCCACGGGCAGGGGGGCATCGGGAATGAGCAGTTCTTC.

This clonotype was counted a few times. The rearrangement uses TRBV20-1 and TRBJ1-1, with D possibly matching TRBD1 (5 bases). V lost 4 bases to trimming and J lost 0 bases, with 9 bases between them. Germline lookup yields CDR1 DFQATT and CDR2 SNEGSKA (reference sequence). The CDR3 has 13 residues. CDR3 DNA sequence: TGCAGTGCTACCCAGGGCGTGAACACTGAAGCTTTCTTT. The encoded protein is CSATQGVNTEAFF.

The V gene is TRBV20-1, the J gene TRBJ2-1; TRBD1 is a possible D gene (5 bases). Between the trimmed V and J ends, which lost 0 bases and 2 bases, there was a span of 8 bases. CDR3 length: 14 residues. Looked up from germline, CDR1 is DFQATT and CDR2 is SNEGSKA (reference sequence). The CDR3 loop is CSARDAGPYNEQFF. As DNA, the CDR3 is TGCAGTGCTAGAGATGCAGGGCCCTACAATGAGCAGTTCTTC.

In DNA form, the CDR3 reads TGCAGCGTTGGAGGAGCGATCAATCAGCCCCAGCATTTT. Translated: CSVGGAINQPQHF. The chain recombines TRBV29-1 with TRBJ1-5; no reliable D call. Trimming stripped 4 bases from V and 3 bases from J, with 10 bases between. The CDR3 runs 13 residues. Germline values: CDR1 SQVTM, CDR2 ANQGSEA. The full variable domain, rest sourced from reference TRBV29-1 and TRBJ1-5, is SAVISQKPSRDICQRGTSLTIQCQVDSQVTMMFWYRQQPGQSLTLIATANQGSEATYESGFVIDKFPISRPNLTFSTLTVSNMSPEDSSIYLCSVGGAINQPQHFGDGTRLSIL.

Comments on this clonotype: This sequence is one base from a far larger clone and is likely a read error. The chain employs TRBV18 and TRBJ2-3; D call uncertain. Gene TRBJ1-1 matches the end of the DNA better, so the J call may be wrong. Germline lookup yields CDR1 KGHSH and CDR2 LQKENI. CDR3 length: 15 residues. The CDR3 loop reads CASSSIESGNTEAFF. CDR3 nucleotides: TGTGCCAGCTCATCTATAGAGTCTGGGAACACTGAAGCTTTCTTT.

This clonotype was found many times. The chain has TRBV2 and TRBJ2-1; 7 bases line up with TRBD1. V shed 4 bases, J shed 6 bases, and the junction held 6 bases outside the gene matches. The CDR3 length is 14 residues. Germline values: CDR1 SNHLY, CDR2 FYNNEI. The CDR3, as DNA: TGTGCCAGCAGTGCGAGAACAGGGGCCAATGAGCAGTTCTTC. Its protein is CASSARTGANEQFF.

The chain is built from TRBV18 and TRBJ1-4; 10 bases map to TRBD1. V shed 4 bases and J 8 bases; nucleotides not matched to a gene: 7. The germline V gene has CDR1 KGHSH and CDR2 LQKENI. CDR3 length: 15 amino acids. In nucleotides, the CDR3 is TGTGCCAGCTCACGAACCGGGACAGGGGACGAAAAACTGTTTTTT. This translates into CASSRTGTGDEKLFF.

This clonotype occurred many times. The V and J genes are TRBV7-8 and TRBJ2-1; perhaps TRBD2 as D (7 bases). Germline V gene lookup returns CDR1 SGHVS and CDR2 FQNEAQ. The CDR3 loop spans 15 amino acids. V lost 5 bases and J lost 9, with 20 bases in between. CDR3 sequence (DNA): TGTGCCAGCAGCCTAGGGGGGGGTACTACAGGTGAGCAGTTCTTC. Residues: CASSLGGGTTGEQFF.

This clonotype has ten or more counts. The chain carries TRBV20-1 and TRBJ2-2; D is possibly TRBD1 (6 bases). V was cut by 4 bases and J by 0 bases, with 12 bases left in between. This CDR3 has 15 residues. From germline, CDR1 is DFQATT and CDR2 SNEGSKA (reference sequence). DNA for the CDR3: TGCAGTGCTAACAGACAGGACTCGAACACCGGGGAGCTGTTTTTT. Its translation is CSANRQDSNTGELFF.

This clonotype has a count of ten or more. V and J are TRBV7-2 and TRBJ2-5, with 8 bases lining up with TRBD2. J was trimmed by 4 bases and V by 1 base; bases with no gene match: 8. Germline CDR1 is SGHTA and CDR2 is FQGNSA. The CDR3 is 16 amino acids. Here the CDR3 reads CASSLVGGAGGETQYF. DNA of the CDR3: TGTGCCAGCAGCTTAGTGGGCGGGGCGGGGGGAGAGACCCAGTACTTC.

The table lists this clonotype with a few counts. The chain joins TRBV7-2 to TRBJ1-3; 9 bases match TRBD1. This CDR3 region has 13 residues. Trimming took 10 bases from V and 4 from J; bases not matched to a gene: 5. Germline assignment: CDR1 SGHTA and CDR2 FQGNSA. CDR3: CATRDRAGNTIYF. In DNA, the CDR3 is TGTGCCACGCGGGACAGGGCAGGAAACACCATATATTTT.

This chain links TRBV19 with TRBJ1-5; 8 positions match TRBD1. The germline gives CDR1 LNHDA, CDR2 SQIVND (reference sequence). After removal of 3 bases from V and 7 bases from J, the junction contained 8 bases not matched to a gene. This CDR3 comprises 15 residues. Here the CDR3 reads CASSIVQGAGQPQHF. DNA of the CDR3: TGTGCCAGTAGTATCGTCCAGGGGGCGGGCCAGCCCCAGCATTTT.

This chain connects TRBV30 to TRBJ1-1, with D unresolved. The germline V and J ends were trimmed by 1 base and 1 base, with 4 bases remaining between them. The germline V gene encodes CDR1 GTSNPN and CDR2 SVGIG (reference sequence). The CDR3 sequence is 12 residues long. CDR3: CAWSDGNTEAFF. The CDR3 DNA reads TGTGCCTGGAGTGACGGGAACACTGAAGCTTTCTTT.

Details on this clonotype: A read error is possible here, since a much larger clone lies one base away. The CDR3 nucleotides are TGTGCCAGCAGGCTCGGTGGCCAGCCCCAGCATTTT. It codes for CASRLGGQPQHF. The genes are TRBV28 and TRBJ1-5; D gene ambiguous. Germline V gene lookup returns CDR1 MDHEN and CDR2 SYDVKM. V was clipped by 6 bases and J by 7 bases, with 10 bases between them. The CDR3 is made up of 12 amino acids.

This clonotype was seen more than once but under ten times. Because it lacks the conserved phenylalanine or tryptophan at the end, this CDR3 is likely a read error. V is TRBV19 and J is TRBJ1-3, with D maybe TRBD1 (5 bases). This CDR3 has 17 residues. In germline, CDR1 is LNHDA, CDR2 SQIVND (reference sequence). V lost 2 bases and J 5 bases, leaving 19 bases between the germline ends. The CDR3 here is CASSILGTGGGRNTIYL. CDR3 sequence (DNA): TGTGCCAGTAGTATACTGGGAACAGGTGGCGGCCGAAACACCATATATCTT.

The sample holds many counts of this clonotype. The V gene is TRBV7-9, the J gene TRBJ2-2; no clear D. Germline CDR1 SEHNR, CDR2 FQNEAQ (reference sequence). The CDR3 is 12 residues long. V was shortened by 7 bases and J by 6 bases, with 9 bases between the two germline ends. The CDR3 loop reads CASNQASGELFF. The CDR3 DNA follows: TGTGCCAGCAACCAGGCCTCCGGGGAGCTGTTTTTT.